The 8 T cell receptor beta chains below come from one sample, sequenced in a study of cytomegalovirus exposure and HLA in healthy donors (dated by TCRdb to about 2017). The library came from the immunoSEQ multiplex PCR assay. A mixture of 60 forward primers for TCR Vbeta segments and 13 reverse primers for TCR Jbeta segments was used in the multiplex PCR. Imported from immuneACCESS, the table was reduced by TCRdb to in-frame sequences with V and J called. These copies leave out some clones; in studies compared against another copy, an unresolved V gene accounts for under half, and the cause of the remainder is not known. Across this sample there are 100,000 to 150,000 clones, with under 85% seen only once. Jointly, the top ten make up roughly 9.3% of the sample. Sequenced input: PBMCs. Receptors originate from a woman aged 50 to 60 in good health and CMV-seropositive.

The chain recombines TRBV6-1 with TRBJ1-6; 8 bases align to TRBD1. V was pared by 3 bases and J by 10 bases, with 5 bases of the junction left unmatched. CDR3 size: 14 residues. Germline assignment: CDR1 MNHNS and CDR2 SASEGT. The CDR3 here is CASSDRGHWSPLHF. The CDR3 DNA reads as TGTGCCAGCAGTGACAGGGGGCACTGGTCACCCCTCCACTTT.

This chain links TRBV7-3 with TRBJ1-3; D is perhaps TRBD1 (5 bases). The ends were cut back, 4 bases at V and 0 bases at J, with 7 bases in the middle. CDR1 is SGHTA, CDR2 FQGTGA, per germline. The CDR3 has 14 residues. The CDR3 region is CASSSGISGNTIYF. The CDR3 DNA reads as TGTGCCAGCAGCTCAGGGATCTCTGGAAACACCATATATTTT.

CDR3 bases: TGTGCCAGTAGTATAGAGTGGCGGGGGGCCGGGGATACGCAGTATTTT. Protein product: CASSIEWRGAGDTQYF. The chain recombines TRBV19 with TRBJ2-3; 8 bases map to TRBD2. The V gene end was trimmed by 0 bases and the J gene end by 6 bases; junction bases not matched to a gene: 8. This CDR3 comprises 16 residues. Germline V gene data show CDR1 as LNHDA and CDR2 as SQIVND (reference sequence).

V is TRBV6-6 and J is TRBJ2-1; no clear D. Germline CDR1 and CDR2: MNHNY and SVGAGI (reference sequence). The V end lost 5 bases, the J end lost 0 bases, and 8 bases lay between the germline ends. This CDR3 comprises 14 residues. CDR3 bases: TGTGCCAGCAGTGTCCCGAGCTCCTACAATGAGCAGTTCTTC. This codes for CASSVPSSYNEQFF.

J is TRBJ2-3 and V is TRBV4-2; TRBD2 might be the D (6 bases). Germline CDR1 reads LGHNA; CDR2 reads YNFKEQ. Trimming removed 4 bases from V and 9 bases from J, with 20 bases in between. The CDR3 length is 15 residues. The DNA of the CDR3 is TGTGCCAGCAGCCCTGGCGGGGCATTAGGGGACACGCAGTATTTT. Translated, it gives CASSPGGALGDTQYF.

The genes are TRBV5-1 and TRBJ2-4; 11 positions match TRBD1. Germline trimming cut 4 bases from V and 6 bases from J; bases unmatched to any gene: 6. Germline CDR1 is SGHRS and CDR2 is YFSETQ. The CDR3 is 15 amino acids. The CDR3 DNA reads TGCGCCAGCAGCCAGGGACAGGGGGAGAGAAACATTCAGTACTTC. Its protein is CASSQGQGERNIQYF.

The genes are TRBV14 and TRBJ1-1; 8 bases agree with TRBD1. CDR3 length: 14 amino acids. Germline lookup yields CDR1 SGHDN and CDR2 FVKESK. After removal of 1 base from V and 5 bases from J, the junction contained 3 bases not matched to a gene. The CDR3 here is CASSQGQGWTEAFF. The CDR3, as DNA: TGTGCCAGCAGCCAAGGACAGGGGTGGACTGAAGCTTTCTTT.

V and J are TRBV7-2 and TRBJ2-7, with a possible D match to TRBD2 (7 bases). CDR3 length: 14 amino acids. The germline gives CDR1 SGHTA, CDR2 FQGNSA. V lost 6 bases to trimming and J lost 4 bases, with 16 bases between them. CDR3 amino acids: CASSQRGGRYEQYF. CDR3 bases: TGTGCCAGCAGTCAGAGGGGGGGGAGGTACGAGCAGTACTTC. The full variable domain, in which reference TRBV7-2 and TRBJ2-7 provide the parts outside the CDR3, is GAGVSQSPSNKVTEKGKDVELRCDPISGHTALYWYRQSLGQGLEFLIYFQGNSAPDKSGLPSDRFSAERTGGSVSTLTIQRTQQEDSAVYLCASSQRGGRYEQYFGPGTRLTVT.